This T cell receptor (beta chain) was recorded in a study of cytomegalovirus exposure and HLA in healthy donors. The wider study: The same platform was used for the 110 or so validation repertoires and the roughly 730 first-cohort repertoires, a later analysis reported. Regarding the study as a whole: According to a later analysis, TCR clusters from the first cohort tended to co-occur in the 120 or so validation repertoires.

Concerning this clone itself: The antigen is not known.

Generated by immunoSEQ multiplex PCR, the TCRdb table keeps only in-frame clones and is missing some. The repertoire holds some 67,000 clones, with 94% as singletons. Per germline, CDR1 SGDLS and CDR2 YYNGEE. V was shortened by 0 bases and J by 6 bases, with 16 bases between the two germline ends. There are 16 residues in the CDR3. The receptor was derived from a woman between 18 and 29 years old in good health and CMV-seronegative. The chain recombines TRBV9 with TRBJ2-1, with D perhaps TRBD1 (6 bases). Sequenced sample: PBMCs. Written as DNA, the CDR3 is TGTGCCAGCAGCGTAGCTTCGGCAGGGGAGATCAATGAGCAGTTCTTC. Translating gives CASSVASAGEINEQFF.